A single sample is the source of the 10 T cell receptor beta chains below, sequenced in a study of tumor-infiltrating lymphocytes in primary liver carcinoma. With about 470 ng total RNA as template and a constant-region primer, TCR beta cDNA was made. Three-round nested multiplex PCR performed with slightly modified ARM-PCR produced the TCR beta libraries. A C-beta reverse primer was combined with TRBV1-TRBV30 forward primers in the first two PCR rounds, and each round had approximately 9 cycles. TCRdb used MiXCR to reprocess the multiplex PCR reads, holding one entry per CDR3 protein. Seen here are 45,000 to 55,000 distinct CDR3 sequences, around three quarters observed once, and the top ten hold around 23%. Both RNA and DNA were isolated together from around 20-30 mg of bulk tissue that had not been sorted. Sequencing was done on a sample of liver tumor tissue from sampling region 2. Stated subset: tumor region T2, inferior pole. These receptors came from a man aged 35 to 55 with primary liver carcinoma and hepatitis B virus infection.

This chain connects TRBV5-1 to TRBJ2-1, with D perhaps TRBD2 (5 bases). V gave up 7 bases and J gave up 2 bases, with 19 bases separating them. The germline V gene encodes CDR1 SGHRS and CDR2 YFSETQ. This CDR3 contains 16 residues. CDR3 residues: CASGSTGSGAYNEQFF. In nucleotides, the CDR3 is TGCGCCAGCGGATCTACGGGGTCAGGAGCCTACAATGAGCAGTTCTTC.

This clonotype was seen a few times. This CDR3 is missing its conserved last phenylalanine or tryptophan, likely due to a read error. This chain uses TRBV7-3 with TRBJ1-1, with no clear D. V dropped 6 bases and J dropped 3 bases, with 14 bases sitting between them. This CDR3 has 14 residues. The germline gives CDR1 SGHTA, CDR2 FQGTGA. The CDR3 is CASRQSAEDTEAFL. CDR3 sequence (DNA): TGTGCCAGCAGGCAGTCGGCGGAGGACACTGAAGCTTTCCTT.

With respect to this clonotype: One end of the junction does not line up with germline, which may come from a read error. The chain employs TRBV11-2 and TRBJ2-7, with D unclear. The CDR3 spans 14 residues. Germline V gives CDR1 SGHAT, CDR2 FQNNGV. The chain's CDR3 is CASSLIDTAYEPYF. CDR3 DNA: TGTGCCAGCAGCTTAATTGACACTGCGTACGAGCCGTACTTC.

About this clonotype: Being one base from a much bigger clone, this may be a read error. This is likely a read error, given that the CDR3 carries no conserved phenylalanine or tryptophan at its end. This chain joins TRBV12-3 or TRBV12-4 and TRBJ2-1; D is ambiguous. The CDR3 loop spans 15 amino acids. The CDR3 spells CAISLRDATYNEQFL. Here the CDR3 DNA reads TGTGCCATCAGTTTAAGGGATGCCACCTACAATGAGCAGTTCCTC.

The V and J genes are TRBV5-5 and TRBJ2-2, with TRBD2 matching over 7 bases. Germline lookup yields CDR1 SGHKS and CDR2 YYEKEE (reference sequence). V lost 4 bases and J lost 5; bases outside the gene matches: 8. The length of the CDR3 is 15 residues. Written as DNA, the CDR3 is TGTGCCAGCAGCCTGACTAGCCAGAATACCGGGGAGCTGTTTTTT. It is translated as CASSLTSQNTGELFF.

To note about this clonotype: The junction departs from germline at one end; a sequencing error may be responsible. The CDR3 DNA is TGTGCCAGCAGCCCCCCGGGGGCAAGCTCCTACAAGCAGTACTTC. Its translation: CASSPPGASSYKQYF. The chain combines TRBV11-2 with TRBJ2-7, with D perhaps being TRBD1 or TRBD2 (6 bases each). CDR1 SGHAT and CDR2 FQNNGV come from the germline V gene. The CDR3 runs 15 residues.

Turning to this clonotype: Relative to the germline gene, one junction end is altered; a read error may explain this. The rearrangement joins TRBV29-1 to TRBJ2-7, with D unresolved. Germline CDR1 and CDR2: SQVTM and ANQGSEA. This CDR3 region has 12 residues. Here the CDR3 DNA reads TGCAGCGTTGGGCATGGGGTCTACGACCAGTACTTC. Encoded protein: CSVGHGVYDQYF.

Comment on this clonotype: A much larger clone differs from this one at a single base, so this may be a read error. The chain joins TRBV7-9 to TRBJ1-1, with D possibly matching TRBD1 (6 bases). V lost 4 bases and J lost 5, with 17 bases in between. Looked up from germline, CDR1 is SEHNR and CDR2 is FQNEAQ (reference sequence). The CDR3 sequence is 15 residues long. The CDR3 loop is CASSSKGGRLTEAFF. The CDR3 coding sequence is TGTGCCAGCAGCTCCAAAGGGGGGCGCCTAACTGAAGCTTTCTTT.

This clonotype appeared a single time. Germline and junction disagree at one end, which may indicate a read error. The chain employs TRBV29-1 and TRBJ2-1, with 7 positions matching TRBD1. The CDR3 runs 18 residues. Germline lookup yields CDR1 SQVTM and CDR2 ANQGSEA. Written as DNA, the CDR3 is TGCAGCGTTGATCTGACAGGGTCTTGGGTATCCTCCTACAATGGGCAGTTCTTC. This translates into CSVDLTGSWVSSYNGQFF.

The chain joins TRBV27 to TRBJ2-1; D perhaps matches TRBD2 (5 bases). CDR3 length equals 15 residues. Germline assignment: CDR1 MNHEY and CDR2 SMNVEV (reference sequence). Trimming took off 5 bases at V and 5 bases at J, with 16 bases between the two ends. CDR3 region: CASSPAGNTHNEQFF. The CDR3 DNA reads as TGTGCCAGCAGTCCGGCCGGGAACACCCACAATGAGCAGTTCTTC.